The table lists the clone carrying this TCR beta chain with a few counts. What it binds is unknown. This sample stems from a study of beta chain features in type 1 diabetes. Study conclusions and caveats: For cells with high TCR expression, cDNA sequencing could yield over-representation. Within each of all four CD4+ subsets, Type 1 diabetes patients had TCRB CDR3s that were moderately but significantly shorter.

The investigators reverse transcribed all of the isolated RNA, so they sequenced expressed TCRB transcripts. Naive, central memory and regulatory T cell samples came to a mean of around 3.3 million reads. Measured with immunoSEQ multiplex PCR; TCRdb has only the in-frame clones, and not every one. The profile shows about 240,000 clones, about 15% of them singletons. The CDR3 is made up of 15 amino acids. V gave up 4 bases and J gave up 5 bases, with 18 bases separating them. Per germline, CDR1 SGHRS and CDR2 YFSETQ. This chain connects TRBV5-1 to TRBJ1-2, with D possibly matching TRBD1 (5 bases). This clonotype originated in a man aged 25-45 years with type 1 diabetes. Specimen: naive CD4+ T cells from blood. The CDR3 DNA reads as TGCGCCAGCAGCCCGAGAGGAGGGACTGGGTATGGCTACACCTTC. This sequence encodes CASSPRGGTGYGYTF.